This T cell receptor (beta chain) was sequenced for a study of T cells after yellow fever vaccination. Study outcomes and limitations: Faster peaking, at day 5 versus 15, marked a secondary response that was weaker. Once the booster was given, most primary-vaccination clones reappeared, at approximately 97% for CD4 and more than 85% for CD8. The CD4 compartment and the CD8 compartment contained a small share of clonotypes in common.

Germline V lookup: CDR1 SQVTM, CDR2 ANQGSEA. V lost 1 base and J lost 8; bases outside the gene matches: 20. The CDR3 has 18 amino acids. This clonotype appeared many times. Conversion of TCR transcripts into cDNA relied on 5'RACE template switching, which added a universal primer site and UMIs. Using its own MiXCR run on the 5' RACE reads, TCRdb lists one record per CDR3 protein. The data show 40,000 to 55,000 distinct CDR3 sequences, about 6.3% seen once. The rearrangement links TRBV29-1 to TRBJ2-3; 8 nucleotides line up with TRBD2. This receptor was identified in a man aged 18 to 30 who received the YFV17D yellow fever vaccine. Sequencing used CD8+ T cells not binding an NS4B(214-222) dextramer, sorted from PBMCs, obtained approximately 40 days after the first yellow fever vaccination. This CDR3 reads CSVEGRGGSHPFFGTQYF. The CDR3, as DNA: TGCAGCGTTGAAGGCCGCGGGGGGAGTCATCCCTTCTTCGGTACGCAGTATTTT.